The next 5 T cell receptor beta chains were all read from a single sample in a study of blood T cell repertoires in COVID-19. The data were produced by immunoSEQ multiplex PCR, yet TCRdb's version contains in-frame clones alone and is incomplete. The sample carries under 150,000 clones, more than 75% recorded once. Sample: peripheral blood. Receptors were obtained from a man aged 60-69 years with acute or convalescent COVID-19.

This clone was counted only a few times. The chain has TRBV19 and TRBJ1-4; the match to TRBD1 covers 8 bases. CDR1 LNHDA and CDR2 SQIVND come from the germline V gene (reference sequence). The V and J ends lost 8 bases and 4 bases, in that order; junction bases with no gene match: 3. The CDR3 is 13 residues long. The CDR3 nucleotides are TGTGCCAGTCAACAGGGGGTTAATGAAAAACTGTTTTTT. Residues: CASQQGVNEKLFF. The full variable domain, completed using reference TRBV19 and TRBJ1-4, is DGGITQSPKYLFRKEGQNVTLSCEQNLNHDAMYWYRQDPGQGLRLIYYSQIVNDFQKGDIAEGYSVSREKKESFPLTVTSAQKNPTAFYLCASQQGVNEKLFFGSGTQLSVL.

This clone appeared once. The chain couples TRBV7-9 to TRBJ2-4, with D possibly being TRBD1 (6 bases). This CDR3 region has 13 residues. Trimming cost V 5 bases and J 10 bases, with 15 bases left between them. From germline, CDR1 is SEHNR and CDR2 FQNEAQ (reference sequence). CDR3 nucleotides: TGTGCCAGCAGCCCTGGACAGAGCGGAATTCAGTACTTC. It translates to CASSPGQSGIQYF.

This chain links TRBV30 with TRBJ1-2; perhaps TRBD1 as D (5 bases). Germline CDR1 and CDR2: GTSNPN and SVGIG (reference sequence). V shed 2 bases and J shed 7 bases, with 17 bases lying between them. This CDR3 spans 14 amino acids. This CDR3 reads CAWSPRDYQPGYTF. The CDR3 coding sequence is TGTGCCTGGAGTCCCCGGGACTATCAACCTGGCTACACCTTC.

This clone has just one count. The chain is built from TRBV29-1 and TRBJ2-3; D might be TRBD2 (6 bases). CDR3 size: 14 residues. V shed 5 bases and J shed 2 bases, with 14 bases lying between them. Germline values: CDR1 SQVTM, CDR2 ANQGSEA. This CDR3 reads CSVSRDLVTDTQYF. The CDR3 nucleotides read TGCAGCGTTAGCAGGGACTTGGTCACAGATACGCAGTATTTT.

This rearrangement joins TRBV18 to TRBJ2-1, with 7 bases matching TRBD2. CDR3 length equals 16 residues. V trimming: 4 bases; J trimming: 0 bases; junction bases outside the gene matches: 6. Germline assignment: CDR1 KGHSH and CDR2 LQKENI. The CDR3 sequence is CASSQPSGASYNEQFF. CDR3 DNA sequence: TGTGCCAGCTCACAACCGAGCGGGGCCTCCTACAATGAGCAGTTCTTC.